These T cell receptor beta chains were read from a single sample in a study of blood T cell repertoires in COVID-19. Libraries were prepared by immunoSEQ multiplex PCR; TCRdb keeps only in-frame clonotypes and omits some of them. The table lists around 190,000 clones, 88% of them singletons. Sequencing was performed on peripheral blood. The receptors were gathered from a human donor in a cohort sampled during active COVID-19. Both conserved end residues are part of each CDR3. The D gene is left open where the match is weak. Rows give clone size only sometimes, using once, few, many, or a class for an expanded clone.

D,V,J,size,DNA,CDR3
TRBD1,TRBV18,TRBJ2-7,.,TGTGCCAGCTCACCAACGCGCGAACAGGGGGCTTACGAGCAGTACTTC,CASSPTREQGAYEQYF
.,TRBV27,TRBJ2-6,.,TGTGCCAGCAGTTTATCGGCAGGGGACGGGGCCAACGTCCTGACTTTC,CASSLSAGDGANVLTF
TRBD2,TRBV10-1,TRBJ2-1,.,TGCGCCAGCAGTGCTAGCGGGAGAAGGGATGAGCAGTTCTTC,CASSASGRRDEQFF
.,TRBV28,TRBJ1-3,.,TGTGCCAGCAGTTTCTTAACCGGGACAGGAAACACCATATATTTT,CASSFLTGTGNTIYF
TRBD2,TRBV5-1,TRBJ2-5,.,TGCGCCAGCAGAATTCCCGGGGCCGTGGGGGGGGCCCAGTACTTC,CASRIPGAVGGAQYF
TRBD1,TRBV7-8,TRBJ1-1,.,TGTGCCAGCAGCTTAGAAGCCAGGGGGGCCATGAACACTGAAGCTTTCTTT,CASSLEARGAMNTEAFF
TRBD1,TRBV19,TRBJ1-5,.,TGTGCCAGTAGTTGGCAGGGGGCGAATCAGCCCCAGCATTTT,CASSWQGANQPQHF
TRBD2,TRBV12-3/TRBV12-4,TRBJ2-3,.,TGTGCCAGCCTACCTTTAGCGGGAGATACGCAGTATTTT,CASLPLAGDTQYF
TRBD2,TRBV2,TRBJ2-5,.,TGTGCCAGCAGCGGGGGACTAGCGGGGAGAACCTTCAAACAAGAGACCCAGTACTTC,CASSGGLAGRTFKQETQYF
.,TRBV27,TRBJ2-7,once,TGTGCCAGCAGTGCGAGGGCAGGCGCGACCTACGAGCAGTACTTC,CASSARAGATYEQYF
TRBD1,TRBV4-3,TRBJ2-3,.,TGCGCCAGCAGCCCCAGAGGGGCAGGGGGCATAGATACGCAGTATTTT,CASSPRGAGGIDTQYF
.,TRBV7-6,TRBJ2-1,.,TGTGCCAGCAGCTTAACGTCAGCAGGGTCCTACAATGAGCAGTTCTTC,CASSLTSAGSYNEQFF
.,TRBV11-2,TRBJ2-6,.,TGTGCCAGCAGTGGCAGGACTGGGGCCAACGTCCTGACTTTC,CASSGRTGANVLTF
TRBD1,TRBV7-9,TRBJ2-3,.,TGTGCCAGCAGTTCGGGACAGGGGATCGGGACGCAGTATTTT,CASSSGQGIGTQYF
TRBD1,TRBV13,TRBJ2-4,.,TGTGCCAGCAGCTTTTACAGGGGTGCCAAAAACATTCAGTACTTC,CASSFYRGAKNIQYF